Following are 7 T cell receptor beta chains from one sample sequenced in a study of blood T cell repertoires in COVID-19. Some clones are missing from TCRdb's copy, which holds only in-frame ones; the method was immunoSEQ multiplex PCR. This sample has fewer than 350,000 clones, with around 87% found just once. Sequences were obtained from PBMCs or T cells enriched from blood (not recorded which). The receptors derive from a woman younger than 30 with acute COVID-19.

This chain links TRBV19 with TRBJ2-7; 14 nucleotides align to TRBD2. V lost 3 bases and J lost 3; bases outside the gene matches: 7. This CDR3 is built from 17 residues. CDR1 and CDR2 (germline): LNHDA, SQIVND (reference sequence). CDR3 sequence: CASSIGLAGGTLYEQYF. CDR3 DNA: TGTGCCAGTAGTATCGGACTAGCGGGAGGTACCCTCTACGAGCAGTACTTC. The complete variable domain, with remaining parts taken from reference TRBV19 and TRBJ2-7, reads DGGITQSPKYLFRKEGQNVTLSCEQNLNHDAMYWYRQDPGQGLRLIYYSQIVNDFQKGDIAEGYSVSREKKESFPLTVTSAQKNPTAFYLCASSIGLAGGTLYEQYFGPGTRLTVT.

V is TRBV6-5 and J is TRBJ2-7; the D gene is possibly TRBD1 (6 bases). The CDR3 has 13 residues. Germline V lookup: CDR1 MNHEY, CDR2 SVGAGI. With 2 bases removed from V and 7 bases from J, the gap between germline ends came to 12 bases. CDR3 in DNA: TGTGCCAGCAGTTACAACAGGGCGGCGGAGCAGTACTTC. This encodes CASSYNRAAEQYF.

The chain carries TRBV2 and TRBJ2-1, with D perhaps TRBD2 (6 bases). Germline-derived CDR1 and CDR2 are SNHLY and FYNNEI. This CDR3 comprises 16 residues. The V end lost 0 bases, the J end lost 0 bases, and 9 bases lay between the germline ends. The DNA of the CDR3 is TGTGCCAGCAGTGAAGCGCGGAGGGTCTCCTACAATGAGCAGTTCTTC. The encoded protein is CASSEARRVSYNEQFF.

The CDR3 DNA is TGTGCCATCAGTGGGACCGGAGGACAGGGGCCCTACGAGCAGTACTTC. This sequence encodes CAISGTGGQGPYEQYF. This sequence joins TRBV10-3 and TRBJ2-7; 9 bases map to TRBD1. Trimming removed 4 bases from V and 2 bases from J; junction bases left unmatched: 9. Germline CDR1 and CDR2: ENHRY and SYGVKD. The CDR3 covers 16 residues.

The chain couples TRBV28 to TRBJ2-1; D is possibly TRBD1 (5 bases). Deletions cut 5 bases from V and 2 bases from J, with 19 bases between. The CDR3 is 17 residues long. Germline CDR1 reads MDHEN; CDR2 reads SYDVKM. The CDR3 spells CASSPGFADTTYNEQFF. The DNA for the CDR3 is TGTGCCAGCAGTCCCGGGTTTGCGGACACCACCTACAATGAGCAGTTCTTC.

The DNA for the CDR3 is TGTGCCAGCAGCTTAGGAGGGAGACGAAACACCATATATTTT. Protein sequence: CASSLGGRRNTIYF. The chain employs TRBV11-2 and TRBJ1-3; no clear D. Trimming removed 1 base from V and 5 bases from J, with 9 bases in between. This CDR3 has 14 amino acids. Germline V gene data show CDR1 as SGHAT and CDR2 as FQNNGV.

This clone was counted a single time. The chain combines TRBV27 with TRBJ2-3; D might be TRBD1 (5 bases). Trimming removed 2 bases from V and 3 bases from J, with 12 bases in between. This CDR3 has 15 amino acids. Germline loops: CDR1 MNHEY, CDR2 SMNVEV (reference sequence). CDR3 in DNA: TGTGCCAGCAGTTTAGGGGCCCCAGAAACAGATACGCAGTATTTT. As protein: CASSLGAPETDTQYF.